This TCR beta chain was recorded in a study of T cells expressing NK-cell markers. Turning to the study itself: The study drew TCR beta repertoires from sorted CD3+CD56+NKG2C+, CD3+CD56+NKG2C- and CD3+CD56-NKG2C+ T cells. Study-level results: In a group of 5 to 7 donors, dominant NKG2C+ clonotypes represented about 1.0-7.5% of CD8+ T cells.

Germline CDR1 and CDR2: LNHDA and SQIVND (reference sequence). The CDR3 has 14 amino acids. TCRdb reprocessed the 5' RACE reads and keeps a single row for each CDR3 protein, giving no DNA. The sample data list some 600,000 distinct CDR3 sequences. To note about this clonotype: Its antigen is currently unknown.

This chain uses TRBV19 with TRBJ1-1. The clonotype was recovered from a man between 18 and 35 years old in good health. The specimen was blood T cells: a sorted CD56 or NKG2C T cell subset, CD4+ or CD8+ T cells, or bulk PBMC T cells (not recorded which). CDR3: CASSIPTQNTEAFF.